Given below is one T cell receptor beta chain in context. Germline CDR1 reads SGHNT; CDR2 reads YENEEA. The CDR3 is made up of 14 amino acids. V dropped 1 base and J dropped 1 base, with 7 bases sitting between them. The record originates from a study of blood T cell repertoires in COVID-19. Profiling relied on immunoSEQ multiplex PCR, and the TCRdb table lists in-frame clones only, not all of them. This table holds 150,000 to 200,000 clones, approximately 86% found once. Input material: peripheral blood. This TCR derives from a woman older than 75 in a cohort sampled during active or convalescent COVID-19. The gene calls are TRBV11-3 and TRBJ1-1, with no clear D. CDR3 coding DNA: TGTGCCAGCAGCTTAGGGTGGCAGAACACTGAAGCTTTCTTT. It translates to CASSLGWQNTEAFF.